The rows below give T cell receptor beta chains drawn from one sample of a study of post-analysis software for immune sequencing data. Using its own MiXCR run on the PCR reads, TCRdb lists one record per CDR3 protein. The table shows around 150,000 distinct CDR3 sequences, with under 40% occurring only once. The sample was blood, taken after autologous hematopoietic stem cell transplantation. These TCRs come from a girl aged 5-17 years with multiple sclerosis. The CDR3 runs from the conserved cysteine through the conserved F or W. The D gene is left open where the match is weak. A clone size is listed for some rows: how often the clone was seen (once, few, many), or a class if it is expanded.

CDR3nt	CDR3aa	d_gene	abundance	v_gene	j_gene
TGTGCCAGCAGGACGTACAGGGGCTGGGAGACCCAGTACTTC	CASRTYRGWETQYF	TRBD1	many	TRBV28	TRBJ2-5
TGTGCCAGCAGTTATTTGGGGGGCAGGCTAAGCACAGATACGCAGTATTTT	CASSYLGGRLSTDTQYF	-	many	TRBV12-3/TRBV12-4	TRBJ2-3
TGTGCCAGCACCTTACATAGTGACACCGGGGAGCTGTTTTTT	CASTLHSDTGELFF	-	many	TRBV7-2	TRBJ2-2
TGCAGTGTCAGACCCGGACAGAGCTTGAATCAGCCCCAGCATTTT	CSVRPGQSLNQPQHF	-	-	TRBV20-1	TRBJ1-5
TGCAGCGTTGAAGATAGGGGCGGACAGGCCGGGGAGCTGTTTTTT	CSVEDRGGQAGELFF	TRBD1	few	TRBV29-1	TRBJ2-2
TGTGCCAGCAGGATCGGGGGGGCCGCCAACAATGAGCAGTTCTTC	CASRIGGAANNEQFF	TRBD2	many	TRBV27	TRBJ2-1
TGCGCCAGCAGCCTAGGGACTGCTGCGGGAAACACCATATATTTT	CASSLGTAAGNTIYF	-	-	TRBV5-1	TRBJ1-3
TGTGCCAGCAGCTTCCAACAGAACTCCTACGAGCAGTACTTC	CASSFQQNSYEQYF	-	-	TRBV7-2	TRBJ2-7
TGTGCCAGCAACTTACTAGCGGGAGGCCAAGAGACCCAGTACTTC	CASNLLAGGQETQYF	TRBD2	few	TRBV12-3/TRBV12-4	TRBJ2-5
TGTGCCAGCAGCGATCCGCCAGGGGAGACCCAGTACTTC	CASSDPPGETQYF	-	-	TRBV11-2	TRBJ2-5
TGTGCCACCAGCTCAACGGGTGGGGAGACCCAGTACTTC	CATSSTGGETQYF	-	large	TRBV15	TRBJ2-5
TGTGCCATCAGGGTGGGAGGGCAGAATGAAAAACTGTTTTTT	CAIRVGGQNEKLFF	-	once	TRBV10-3	TRBJ1-4
TGTGCCAGCAGCACCCACTCGACAGGGGGGGGGGAGACCCAGTACTTC	CASSTHSTGGGETQYF	TRBD1	medium-sized	TRBV28	TRBJ2-5
TGTGCCAGCAGTTCTACAGGGTTCTATGGCTACACCTTC	CASSSTGFYGYTF	-	-	TRBV28	TRBJ1-2
TGTGCCAGCATCTTTCCCCCGGGACAGAAAACCGGGGAGCTGTTTTTT	CASIFPPGQKTGELFF	TRBD1	-	TRBV7-3	TRBJ2-2
TGCAGTGCTCCAAAACTAGCGGAACAGTATTTT	CSAPKLAEQYF	TRBD2	few	TRBV20-1	TRBJ2-3
TGTGCCAGCAGCAAAAGCCCACGACAGTTTTCTAACTATGGCTACACCTTC	CASSKSPRQFSNYGYTF	-	-	TRBV21-1	TRBJ1-2
TGTGCCAGCGGATCCTCCGAGGAGGGCGATGAGCAGTTCTTC	CASGSSEEGDEQFF	-	few	TRBV2	TRBJ2-1
TGTGCCAGCAGTGGGACAGGGTCCAAACTAGCCCTCAACAATGAGCAGTACTTC	CASSGTGSKLALNNEQYF	TRBD1	-	TRBV6-2/TRBV6-3	TRBJ2-7
TGTGCCACCAGCAGCGCAGTTGTAGGAGAGACCCAGTTCTTC	CATSSAVVGETQFF	-	-	TRBV15	TRBJ2-1
TGTGCCAGCAGCCCTTCGGCCCGGGTAGATACGCAGTATTTT	CASSPSARVDTQYF	-	few	TRBV11-2	TRBJ2-3
TGCGCCAGCAGCCACTTAAGCGGGAGGAGGAGTGAGCAGTTCTTC	CASSHLSGRRSEQFF	TRBD2	-	TRBV4-3	TRBJ2-1
TGCAGTGCTAGAATGGGGGAGTCAATCAACGGTCAGCAGTACTTC	CSARMGESINGQQYF	-	few	TRBV20-1	TRBJ2-5
TGTGCCAGCAGCTTAATAGCGGGAGATACGCAGTATTTT	CASSLIAGDTQYF	TRBD2	-	TRBV7-3	TRBJ2-3
TGTGCCAGCAGTCTAACAGGGGTCCACAATGAGCGGTTCTTC	CASSLTGVHNERFF	TRBD1	-	TRBV12-3/TRBV12-4	TRBJ2-1
TGTGCCAGCAAAACCAACAGTCAGGATGACTACACCTTC	CASKTNSQDDYTF	-	few	TRBV6-2/TRBV6-3	TRBJ1-2
TGTGCCAGCAGCAAAGGCGTGGACAGGGCGGTCGAGCAGTACTTC	CASSKGVDRAVEQYF	-	-	TRBV21-1	TRBJ2-7
TGCGCCAGCAGCTTGGAAGGCGGCCCTGAAGCTTTCTTT	CASSLEGGPEAFF	-	-	TRBV5-1	TRBJ1-1
TGTGCCAGCAGCTTAGTAGTGACAGGAGGATACTACAATGAGCAGTTCTTC	CASSLVVTGGYYNEQFF	-	-	TRBV7-2	TRBJ2-1
TGCAGCGTTGCAGGGATAAATAGTTTTGAAGCTTTCTTT	CSVAGINSFEAFF	-	-	TRBV29-1	TRBJ1-1
TGTGCCAGCAGCTTAGGCAGGCAGGGGACCCAGTACTTC	CASSLGRQGTQYF	-	-	TRBV13	TRBJ2-5
TGTGCCAGCAGGCTTTTGGGACAGGGAGTCTCTGGGGCCAACGTCCTGACTTTC	CASRLLGQGVSGANVLTF	TRBD1	-	TRBV6-2/TRBV6-3	TRBJ2-6
TGTGCCAGCAAGGTAGACGTTAGCTCCTACAATGAGCAGTTCTTC	CASKVDVSSYNEQFF	-	-	TRBV2	TRBJ2-1
TGTGCCAGCAGTTACGGGACTAGCGCAGATACGCAGTATTTT	CASSYGTSADTQYF	TRBD2	-	TRBV6-2/TRBV6-3	TRBJ2-3
TGCGCCAGCAGCCAAGATGGGAGTAGCGGGAGGAATGAGCAGTTCTTC	CASSQDGSSGRNEQFF	TRBD2	few	TRBV4-1	TRBJ2-1
TGTGCCACCAGCAGAGGGTACTCGGCCTACGAGCAGTACTTC	CATSRGYSAYEQYF	-	few	TRBV15	TRBJ2-7
TGTGCCAGCAGCCAGACGACTAGCGGCTACAATGAGCAGTTCTTC	CASSQTTSGYNEQFF	TRBD2	-	TRBV16	TRBJ2-1
TGTGCCAGCAGCTTATTCCCTGAGGGGGGCTTCGTCTCCTACGAGCAGTACTTC	CASSLFPEGGFVSYEQYF	-	-	TRBV7-8	TRBJ2-7
TGTGCCGGCAGTAGCGGGAAAACCAACAATGAGCAGTTCTTC	CAGSSGKTNNEQFF	TRBD2	-	TRBV7-9	TRBJ2-1
TGTGCCAGCAGCTCCCTCGACGCAGATACGCAGTATTTT	CASSSLDADTQYF	-	many	TRBV7-2	TRBJ2-3
TGTGCCAGCAGCTTCCGGACAGGGGAAAAACTGTTTTTT	CASSFRTGEKLFF	TRBD1	-	TRBV7-6	TRBJ1-4